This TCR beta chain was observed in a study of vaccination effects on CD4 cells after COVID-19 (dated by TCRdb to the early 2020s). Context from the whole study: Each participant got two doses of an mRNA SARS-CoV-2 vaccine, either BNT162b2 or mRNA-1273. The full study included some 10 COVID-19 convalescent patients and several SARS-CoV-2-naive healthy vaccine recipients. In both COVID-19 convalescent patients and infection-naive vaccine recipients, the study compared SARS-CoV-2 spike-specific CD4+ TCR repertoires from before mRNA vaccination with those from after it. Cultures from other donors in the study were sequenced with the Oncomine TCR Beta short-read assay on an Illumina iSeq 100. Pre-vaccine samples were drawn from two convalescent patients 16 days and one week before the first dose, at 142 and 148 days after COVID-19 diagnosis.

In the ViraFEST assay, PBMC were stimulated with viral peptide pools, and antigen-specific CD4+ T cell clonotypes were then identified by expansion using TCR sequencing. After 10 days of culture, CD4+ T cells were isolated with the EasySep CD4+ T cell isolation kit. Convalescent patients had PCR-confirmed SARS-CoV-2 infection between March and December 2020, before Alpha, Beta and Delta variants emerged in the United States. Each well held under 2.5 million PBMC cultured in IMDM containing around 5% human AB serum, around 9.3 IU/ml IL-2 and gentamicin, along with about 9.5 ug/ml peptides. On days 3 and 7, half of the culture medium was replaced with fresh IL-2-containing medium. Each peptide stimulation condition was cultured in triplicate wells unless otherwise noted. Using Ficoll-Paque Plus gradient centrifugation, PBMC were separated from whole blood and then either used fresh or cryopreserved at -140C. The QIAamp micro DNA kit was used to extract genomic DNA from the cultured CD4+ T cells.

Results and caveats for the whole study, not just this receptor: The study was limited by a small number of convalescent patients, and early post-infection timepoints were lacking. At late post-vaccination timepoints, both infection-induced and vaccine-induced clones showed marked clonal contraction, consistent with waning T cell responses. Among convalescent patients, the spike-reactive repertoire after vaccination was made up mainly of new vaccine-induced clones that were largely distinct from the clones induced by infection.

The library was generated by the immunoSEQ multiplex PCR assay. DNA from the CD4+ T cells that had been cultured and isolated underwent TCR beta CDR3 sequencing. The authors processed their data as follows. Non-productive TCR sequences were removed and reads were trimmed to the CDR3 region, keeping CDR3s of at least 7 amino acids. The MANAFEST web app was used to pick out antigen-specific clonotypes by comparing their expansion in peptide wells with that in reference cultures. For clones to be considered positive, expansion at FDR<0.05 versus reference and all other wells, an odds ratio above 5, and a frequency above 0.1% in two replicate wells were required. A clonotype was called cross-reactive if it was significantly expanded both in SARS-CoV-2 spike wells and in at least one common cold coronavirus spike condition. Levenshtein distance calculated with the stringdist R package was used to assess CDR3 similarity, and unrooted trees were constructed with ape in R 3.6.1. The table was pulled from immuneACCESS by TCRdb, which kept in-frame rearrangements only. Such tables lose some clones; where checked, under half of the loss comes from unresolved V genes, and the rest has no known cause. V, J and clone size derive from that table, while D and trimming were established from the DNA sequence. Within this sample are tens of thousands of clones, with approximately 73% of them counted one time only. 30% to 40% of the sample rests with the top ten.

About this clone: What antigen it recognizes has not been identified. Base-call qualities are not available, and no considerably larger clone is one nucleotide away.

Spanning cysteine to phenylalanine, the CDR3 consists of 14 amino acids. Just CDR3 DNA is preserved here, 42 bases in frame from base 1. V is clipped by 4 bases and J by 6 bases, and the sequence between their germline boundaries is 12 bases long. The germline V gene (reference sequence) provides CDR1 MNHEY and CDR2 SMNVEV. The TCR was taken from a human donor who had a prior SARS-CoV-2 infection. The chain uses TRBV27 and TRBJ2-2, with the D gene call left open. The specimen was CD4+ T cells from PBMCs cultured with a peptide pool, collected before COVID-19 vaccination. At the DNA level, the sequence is TGTGCCAGCAGTTCGGACGGAGCTCCCGGGGAGCTGTTTTTT. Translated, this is CASSSDGAPGELFF.